This paragraph reports one T cell receptor beta chain. Its target is not known. The data were taken from a study of T cell clonotyping in hematopoietic cell transplantation. Whole-study findings and limits: Higher Inverse Simpson Index values in graft donor and pretransplant recipient predicted broader posttransplant TCR diversity.

The CDR3 contains 15 residues. CDR1 is SGDLS, CDR2 YYNGEE, per germline. V lost 2 bases to trimming and J lost 0 bases, with 11 bases between them. Produced via immunoSEQ multiplex PCR; TCRdb's table is partial and in-frame only. This sample has approximately 6,200 clones, with about three quarters found just once. This material consisted of PBMCs, taken 100 days after allogeneic stem cell transplant. This rearrangement joins TRBV9 to TRBJ1-1, with TRBD1 as a possible D gene (6 bases). This TCR was recovered from a female patient in her 30s who had an allogeneic stem cell transplant, so the T cells may come from the graft donor. Some clones in this sample may be carry-over from other donors' samples. The CDR3 is CASSVGTLLNTEAFF. The CDR3 bases are TGTGCCAGCAGCGTCGGGACACTACTGAACACTGAAGCTTTCTTT.